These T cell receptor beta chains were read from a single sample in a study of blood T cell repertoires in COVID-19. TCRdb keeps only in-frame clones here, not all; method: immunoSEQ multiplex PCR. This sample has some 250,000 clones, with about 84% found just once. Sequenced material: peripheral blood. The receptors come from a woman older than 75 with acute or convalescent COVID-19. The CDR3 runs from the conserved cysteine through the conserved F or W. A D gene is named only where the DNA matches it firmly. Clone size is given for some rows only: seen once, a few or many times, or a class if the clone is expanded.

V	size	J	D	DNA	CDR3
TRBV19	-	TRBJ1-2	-	TGTGCCAGTAGTATCGACAGACTCTATGGCTACACCTTC	CASSIDRLYGYTF
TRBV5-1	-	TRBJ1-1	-	TGCGCCAGCAGCTCCGACAGGACAAACACTGAAGCTTTCTTT	CASSSDRTNTEAFF
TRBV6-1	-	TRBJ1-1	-	TGTGCCAGCAGTGAAAATATCGAGGGCTGGGCTTTCTTT	CASSENIEGWAFF
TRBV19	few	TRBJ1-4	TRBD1	TGTGCCAGTACCGACCCGAGGACAGGGTCTGAAAAACTGTTTTTT	CASTDPRTGSEKLFF
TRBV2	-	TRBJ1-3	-	TGTGCCAGCAGTGGGGCAGTTATTGGAAACACCATATATTTT	CASSGAVIGNTIYF
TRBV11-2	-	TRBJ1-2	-	TGTGCCAGCAGCTCAGAGGCCTATGGCTACACCTTC	CASSSEAYGYTF
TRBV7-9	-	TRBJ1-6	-	TGTGCCAGCAGCTCAGATGGTGATAATTCACCCCTCCACTTT	CASSSDGDNSPLHF
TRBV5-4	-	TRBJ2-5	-	TGTGCCAGCAGCACGGAAGAGACCCAGTACTTC	CASSTEETQYF
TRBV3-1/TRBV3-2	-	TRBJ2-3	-	TGTGCCAGCAGCCAAGAAATAGTCTCCCAGGCCCCAGATACGCAGTATTTT	CASSQEIVSQAPDTQYF
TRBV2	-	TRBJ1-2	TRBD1	TGTGCCAGCAGCCGGGACAGGACGGTCGGGGGCTACACCTTC	CASSRDRTVGGYTF
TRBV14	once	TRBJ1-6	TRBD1	TGTGCCAGCAGCCAAGTGGGACAGGGGAATTCACCCCTCCACTTT	CASSQVGQGNSPLHF
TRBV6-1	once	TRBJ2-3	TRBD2	TGTGCCAGCAGTGAAACCTCCGGGGGGGGCACAGATACGCAGTATTTT	CASSETSGGGTDTQYF
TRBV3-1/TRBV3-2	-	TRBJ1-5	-	TGTGCCAGCAGCCCCTCCGAGAGGGCTGGTCAGCCCCAGCATTTT	CASSPSERAGQPQHF
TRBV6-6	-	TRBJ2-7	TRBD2	TGTGCCAGCAGTCGTTTCACCCCGGGACTAGCGGTTTACGAGCAGTACTTC	CASSRFTPGLAVYEQYF
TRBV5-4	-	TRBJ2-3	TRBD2	TGTGCCAGCAGCTTGGCGTCTAGCGGGGGGGCAGATACGCAGTATTTT	CASSLASSGGADTQYF
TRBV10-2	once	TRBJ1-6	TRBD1	TGCGCCAGCAGTGATAGGGGGCTTTCACCCCTCCACTTT	CASSDRGLSPLHF
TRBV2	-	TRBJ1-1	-	TGTGCCAGCAGTGAAGCGCTTAGGAGAAACACTGAAGCTTTCTTT	CASSEALRRNTEAFF
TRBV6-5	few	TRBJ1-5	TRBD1	TGTGCCAGCAGCGTCAGACAGGGAAGCAATCAGCCCCAGCATTTT	CASSVRQGSNQPQHF
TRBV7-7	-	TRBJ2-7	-	TGTGCCAGCAGCTGGGATGGGACTTCCTCGGAGCAGTACTTC	CASSWDGTSSEQYF
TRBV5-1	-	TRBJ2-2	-	TGCGCCAGCAGCACTCCGGCGAACACCGGGGAGCTGTTTTTT	CASSTPANTGELFF
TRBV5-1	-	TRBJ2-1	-	TGCGCCAGCAGCTTGGGTCCAGCTAGCGATGAGCAGTTCTTC	CASSLGPASDEQFF
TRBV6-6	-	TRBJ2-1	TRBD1	TGTGCCAGCAGTTACCCGGGACAGGGTAAGAATGAGCAGTTCTTC	CASSYPGQGKNEQFF
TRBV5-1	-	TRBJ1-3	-	TGCGCCAGCACAAGCTACTCTGGAAACACCATATATTTT	CASTSYSGNTIYF
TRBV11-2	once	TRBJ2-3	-	TGTGCCAGCAGCTTAGAGAGGGCAGCCACAGATACGCAGTATTTT	CASSLERAATDTQYF
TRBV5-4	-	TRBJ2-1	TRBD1	TGTGCCAGCAGCCGGACAGGGGTATCCTACAATGAGCAGTTCTTC	CASSRTGVSYNEQFF
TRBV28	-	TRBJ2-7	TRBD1	TGTGCCAGCAGCTCCCCGGACAGGGGCTACGAGCAGTACTTC	CASSSPDRGYEQYF
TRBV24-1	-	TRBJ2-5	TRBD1	TGTGCCACCGGTACAGGGGGCGGAAAGAAGGAGACCCAGTACTTC	CATGTGGGKKETQYF
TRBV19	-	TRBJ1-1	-	TGTGCCAGTACCTCGGACACGGCCACTGAAGCTTTCTTT	CASTSDTATEAFF
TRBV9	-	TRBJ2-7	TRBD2	TGTGCCAGCAGCGCGGGTTCGGCGGGAGGGCAAGACGAGCAGTACTTC	CASSAGSAGGQDEQYF
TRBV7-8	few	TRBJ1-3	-	TGTGCCAGCAGCTTAAGAAGGGAGGGTGGAAACACCATATATTTT	CASSLRREGGNTIYF
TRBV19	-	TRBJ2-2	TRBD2	TGTGCCAGTAGAGGGCGGGAGATGAACACCGGGGAGCTGTTTTTT	CASRGREMNTGELFF
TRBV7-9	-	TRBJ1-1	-	TGTGCCAGCAGCCCCACCGGGAGGGATTCGGCTTTCTTT	CASSPTGRDSAFF
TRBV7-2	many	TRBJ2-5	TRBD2	TGTGCCAGCAGCTTCCAAGCGGGGGGGCCGGAGACCCAGTACTTC	CASSFQAGGPETQYF
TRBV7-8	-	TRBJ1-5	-	TGTGCCAGCAGCTTAGATGGGGGCATTCAGCCCCAGCATTTT	CASSLDGGIQPQHF
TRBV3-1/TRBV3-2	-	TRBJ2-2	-	TGTGCCAGCAGCCATTCTGGACTAACGAACACCGGGGAGCTGTTTTTT	CASSHSGLTNTGELFF
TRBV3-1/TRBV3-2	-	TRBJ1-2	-	TGTGCCAGCAGCAACACAGTGTATGGCTACACCTTC	CASSNTVYGYTF
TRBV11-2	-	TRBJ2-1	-	TGTGCCAGCAGCCGACTGGGGAGAATCTACAATGAGCAGTTCTTC	CASSRLGRIYNEQFF
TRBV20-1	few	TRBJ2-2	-	TGCAGTGCTAGTGGGGGCTCTACGGGGGAGAACACCGGGGAGCTGTTTTTT	CSASGGSTGENTGELFF